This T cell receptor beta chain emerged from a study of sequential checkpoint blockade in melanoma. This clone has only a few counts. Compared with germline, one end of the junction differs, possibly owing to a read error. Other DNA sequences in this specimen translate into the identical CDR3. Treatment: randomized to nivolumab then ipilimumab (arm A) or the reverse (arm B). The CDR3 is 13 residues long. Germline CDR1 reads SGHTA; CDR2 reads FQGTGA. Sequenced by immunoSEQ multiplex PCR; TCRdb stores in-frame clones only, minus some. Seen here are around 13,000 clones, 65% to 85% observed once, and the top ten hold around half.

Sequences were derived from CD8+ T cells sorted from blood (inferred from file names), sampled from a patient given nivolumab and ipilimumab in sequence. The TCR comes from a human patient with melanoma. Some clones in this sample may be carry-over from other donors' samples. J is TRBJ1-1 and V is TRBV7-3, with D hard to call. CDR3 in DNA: TGCGCCAGCAGCCCTAATAGGAACACTGAAGCTTTCTTT. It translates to CASSPNRNTEAFF.